This T cell receptor beta chain stems from a study of PD-1 blockade in classical Hodgkin lymphoma. Here immunoSEQ multiplex PCR was the method, and the copy in TCRdb shows in-frame clones only, minus some. The sample records some 100,000 clones, approximately 90% being singletons. About this clone: Its antigen is undetermined.

Whole-study findings and limits: Among the patients, those starting nivolumab under 1 year after ASCT were excluded. Newly diagnosed patients reportedly had lower baseline TCR diversity than healthy donors.

There was relapse after autologous stem cell transplantation in every patient, and there was variation in brentuximab vedotin exposure. The TCR originated in a human donor with classical Hodgkin lymphoma. Here the sequenced sample was peripheral blood mononuclear cells (PBMCs), taken before the second cycle of nivolumab.

CDR3 region: CASSLQGQAYSGNTIYF. The CDR3 nucleotides read TGCGCCAGCAGCTTGCAAGGACAGGCCTACTCTGGAAACACCATATATTTT. V usage is TRBV5-1 and J usage is TRBJ1-3; 7 bases line up with TRBD1. V lost 1 base, J lost 0 bases, and 7 bases stayed unmatched. Germline CDR1 SGHRS, CDR2 YFSETQ. CDR3 size: 17 residues.